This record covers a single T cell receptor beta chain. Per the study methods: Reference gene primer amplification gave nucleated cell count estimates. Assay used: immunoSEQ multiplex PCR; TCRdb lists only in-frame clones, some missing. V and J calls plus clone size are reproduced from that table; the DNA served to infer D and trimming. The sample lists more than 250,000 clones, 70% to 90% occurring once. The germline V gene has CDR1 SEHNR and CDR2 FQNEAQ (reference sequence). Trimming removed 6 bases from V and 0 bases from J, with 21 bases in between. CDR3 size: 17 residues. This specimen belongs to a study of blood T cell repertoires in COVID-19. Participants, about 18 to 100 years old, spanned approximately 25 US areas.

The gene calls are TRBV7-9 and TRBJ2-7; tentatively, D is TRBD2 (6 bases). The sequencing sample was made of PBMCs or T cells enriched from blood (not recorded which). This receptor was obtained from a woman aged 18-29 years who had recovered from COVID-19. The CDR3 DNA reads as TGTGCCAGCAGGAACATCGCCGGGACTGTGAGCTCCTACGAGCAGTACTTC. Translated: CASRNIAGTVSSYEQYF.